A selection of T cell receptor beta chains follows, all from one sample in a study of CD8+ T cells in alopecia areata. Some clones are missing from TCRdb's copy, which holds only in-frame ones; the method was immunoSEQ multiplex PCR. The table records more than 150,000 clones, around three fifths of them present only once. Sample: CD8+ T cells sorted from blood, taken at week 24, from a patient treated with tofacitinib. The receptors come from a human donor with alopecia areata. The conserved cysteine and the conserved F or W are not part of the CDR3 here. Expanded clones get a size class; other rows say once, few or many, or leave the size out.

TRBJ2-2 | . | TRBV5-1 | ASSDVAGLNTGELF
TRBJ1-2 | . | TRBV27 | ASSPEQGYYGYT
TRBJ1-1 | . | TRBV2 | ASSPLGASTEAF
TRBJ2-2 | . | TRBV5-1 | ASRAPDTGELF
TRBJ1-2 | few | TRBV5-1 | ASSPTGVGYT
TRBJ2-7 | . | TRBV4-1 | ASSQARGQGIYEQY
TRBJ1-5 | few | TRBV5-6 | ASSLAPSGQPQH
TRBJ2-7 | once | TRBV7-9 | ASSFRGATEQY
TRBJ2-5 | . | TRBV15 | ATSRGEEETQY
TRBJ2-2 | . | TRBV2 | ASKWGAGELF
TRBJ1-5 | . | TRBV4-1 | ASSHGRNQPQH
TRBJ2-7 | . | TRBV27 | ASSRQGYEQY
TRBJ2-1 | . | TRBV9 | ASSVGVPSYNEQF
TRBJ2-2 | once | TRBV30 | AWSVIAGDNTGELF
TRBJ2-3 | . | TRBV25-1 | ASSGGTQY
TRBJ1-2 | . | TRBV27 | ASSSPITGDYGYT
TRBJ2-2 | . | TRBV9 | ASSVVEANTGELF
TRBJ1-2 | . | TRBV4-1 | ASSQDFRGLYGYT
TRBJ1-1 | . | TRBV7-9 | ASSLPVGGNTEAF
TRBJ2-6 | . | TRBV4-2 | ASSQDQLAGGVFGANVLT
TRBJ2-1 | once | TRBV10-3 | ATQDTDYNEQF
TRBJ1-1 | . | TRBV12-5 | ASGLTGGGTEAF
TRBJ1-5 | few | TRBV2 | ASSESGQPQH
TRBJ2-3 | . | TRBV4-1 | ASSRGQGTDTQY
TRBJ2-5 | . | TRBV2 | ASSMTSWETQY
TRBJ2-7 | few | TRBV7-9 | ASSLARTGYYEQY
TRBJ2-1 | . | TRBV27 | ASSFRANEQF
TRBJ2-3 | . | TRBV1 | TSSQLSGGPGTDTQY
TRBJ2-1 | . | TRBV5-1 | ASSPALQEQF
TRBJ2-7 | . | TRBV15 | ATSRDGSGADEQY
TRBJ2-5 | . | TRBV6-5 | ASSQGGQQETQY
TRBJ1-2 | . | TRBV4-1 | ASSLLLWFGQKRHGYT
TRBJ2-1 | . | TRBV19 | ASSIGSLEQF
TRBJ2-7 | . | TRBV5-6 | ASSSQGRYEQY
TRBJ2-5 | few | TRBV4-1 | ASSPSGTGHQETQY
. | . | TRBV2 | ASSEAPQGEREQY
TRBJ1-2 | . | TRBV11-2 | ASSLVVPGYT
TRBJ1-1 | . | TRBV29-1 | SVEDLGGHAF
TRBJ2-1 | . | TRBV9 | ASSAIPVSSYNEQF
TRBJ1-2 | . | TRBV9 | ASSPDTVANYGYT
TRBJ2-7 | . | TRBV27 | ASRRGVEQY
TRBJ2-4 | few | TRBV5-1 | ASSPSGGVAKNIQY
TRBJ2-5 | . | TRBV7-9 | ASSQRDKTYQETQY
TRBJ2-1 | once | TRBV7-9 | ASSLAVSGPYNEQF
TRBJ2-6 | . | TRBV7-8 | ASSWYREGEGANVLT
TRBJ2-7 | . | TRBV5-1 | ASSLDTTYEQY
TRBJ2-3 | . | TRBV27 | ASSLSGTGGDTQY
TRBJ2-1 | . | TRBV30 | AWSWRGGSYNEQF
TRBJ1-1 | few | TRBV7-9 | ASSLRETGNTEAF
TRBJ1-3 | . | TRBV30 | AWRGTVSGNTIY